Presented here are 5 T cell receptor beta chains from one specimen sequenced in a study of human T cells and chemical hapten exposure. TCRdb itself ran the RACE reads through MiXCR, one entry per CDR3 protein. The sample contains roughly 380,000 distinct CDR3 sequences, roughly 4.6% of which appear only once. Time point of the sample: pre-sensitization, week 0. The sample's treatment: therapeutic diphenylcyclopropenone sensitization with weekly scalp DPC. The material sequenced was whole blood, taken in connection with sensitization to the hapten diphenylcyclopropenone (DPC). All receptors derive from a woman between 45 and 65 years old with alopecia areata. Some clones in this sample may be carry-over from other donors' samples.

In its sample, this clonotype was seen many times. The gene calls are TRBV7-6 and TRBJ2-5; the match to TRBD1 covers 10 bases. Unmatched junction bases numbered 4, after V lost 5 bases and J lost 4 bases. CDR3 size: 14 residues. Per germline, CDR1 SGHVS and CDR2 FNYEAQ. The CDR3 region is CASSLGTGAETQYF. In DNA, the CDR3 is TGTGCCAGCAGCCTGGGGACAGGGGCAGAGACCCAGTACTTC.

This clonotype turned up a few times. The chain couples TRBV6-1 to TRBJ1-4; no clear D. The CDR3 sequence is 15 residues long. V was pared by 8 bases and J by 0 bases, with 13 bases between. Germline CDR1 reads MNHNS; CDR2 reads SASEGT. CDR3 sequence reads: CASATSGTTNEKLFF. For the CDR3, the DNA is TGTGCCAGCGCGACCTCGGGGACAACTAATGAAAAACTGTTTTTT.

This clonotype occurred many times. The CDR3 is CASSLTSGGETQYF. The CDR3 DNA sequence: TGCGCCAGCAGCTTGACTAGCGGGGGAGAGACCCAGTACTTC. The rearrangement uses TRBV5-1 and TRBJ2-5; 11 bases agree with TRBD2. CDR1 SGHRS and CDR2 YFSETQ come from the germline V gene. The CDR3 consists of 14 residues. The V segment lost 1 base and the J segment 4 bases; nucleotides outside the gene matches: 0.

This clonotype was detected many times. The chain uses TRBV10-3 and TRBJ2-1; TRBD2 is a possible D gene (5 bases). From germline, CDR1 is ENHRY and CDR2 SYGVKD. CDR3 length: 13 residues. Trimming removed 4 bases from V and 7 bases from J, with 11 bases in between. CDR3 in amino acids: CAISGTGNNEQFF. The CDR3 nucleotides are TGTGCCATCAGTGGGACGGGGAATAATGAGCAGTTCTTC.

At least ten counts were recorded for this clonotype. J is TRBJ2-3 and V is TRBV29-1; no reliable D call. This CDR3 contains 11 residues. CDR1 is SQVTM and CDR2 is ANQGSEA in the germline V gene. V gave up 5 bases and J gave up 3 bases, with 6 bases separating them. The CDR3 reads CSVLGTDTQYF. Here the CDR3 DNA reads TGCAGCGTTCTAGGGACAGATACGCAGTATTTT.